This record looks at one TCR beta chain sequence and its context. Its target is unknown. Unstimulated Tregs (CD4+CD25+CD127-) and CD4+CD25- non-Tregs were sorted from PBMCs. Here immunoSEQ multiplex PCR was the method, and the copy in TCRdb shows in-frame clones only, minus some. The data hold 75,000 to 95,000 clones, with 90% to 95% observed a single time. The data were obtained in a study of Tregs in tolerant kidney transplant recipients. There are 17 residues in the CDR3. With 4 bases clipped from V and 0 bases from J, the junction kept 11 bases outside the gene matches. Germline CDR1 reads SGDLS; CDR2 reads YYNGEE. General study results and limits: Validation in larger populations is needed because few patients were studied. This study did not directly address biological reproducibility.

This clonotype originated in a human donor in good health. What was sequenced was CD8+ T cells from blood. The V and J genes are TRBV9 and TRBJ2-3; the match to TRBD1 covers 7 bases. Here the CDR3 DNA reads TGTGCCAGCAGCTCACGGGACAGTTGGTCGAGCACAGATACGCAGTATTTT. Protein: CASSSRDSWSSTDTQYF.